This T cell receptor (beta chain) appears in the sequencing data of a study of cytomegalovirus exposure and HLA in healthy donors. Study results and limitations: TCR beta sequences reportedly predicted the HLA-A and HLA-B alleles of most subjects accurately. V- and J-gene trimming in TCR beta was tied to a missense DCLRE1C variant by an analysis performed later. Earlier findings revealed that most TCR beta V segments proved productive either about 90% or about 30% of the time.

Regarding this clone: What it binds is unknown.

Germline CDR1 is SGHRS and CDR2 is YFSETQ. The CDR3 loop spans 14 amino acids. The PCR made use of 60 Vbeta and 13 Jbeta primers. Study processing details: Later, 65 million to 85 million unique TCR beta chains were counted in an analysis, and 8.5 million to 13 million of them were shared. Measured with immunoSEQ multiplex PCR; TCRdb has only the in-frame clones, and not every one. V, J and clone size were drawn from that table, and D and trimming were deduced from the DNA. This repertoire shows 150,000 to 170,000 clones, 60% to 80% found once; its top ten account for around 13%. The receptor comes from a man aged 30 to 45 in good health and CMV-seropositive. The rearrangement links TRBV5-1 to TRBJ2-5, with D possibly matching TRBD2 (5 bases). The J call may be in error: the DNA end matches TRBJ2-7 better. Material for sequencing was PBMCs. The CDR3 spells CASSFGLDAYEQYF. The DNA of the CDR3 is TGCGCCAGCAGCTTTGGACTCGACGCCTACGAGCAGTACTTC.